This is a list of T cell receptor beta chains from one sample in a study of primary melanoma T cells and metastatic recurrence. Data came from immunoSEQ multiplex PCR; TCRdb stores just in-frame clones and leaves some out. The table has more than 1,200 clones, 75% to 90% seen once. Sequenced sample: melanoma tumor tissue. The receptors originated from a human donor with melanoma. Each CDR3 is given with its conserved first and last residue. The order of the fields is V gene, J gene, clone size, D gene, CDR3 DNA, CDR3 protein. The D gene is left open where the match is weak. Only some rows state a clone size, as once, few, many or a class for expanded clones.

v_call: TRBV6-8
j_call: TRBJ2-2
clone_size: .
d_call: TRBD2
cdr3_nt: TGTGCCAGCAGTGACTCGAGGGTAGCGGGGGCTCCCACCGGGGAGCTGTTTTTT
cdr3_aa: CASSDSRVAGAPTGELFF

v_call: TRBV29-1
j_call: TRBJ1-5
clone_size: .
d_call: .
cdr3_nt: TGCAGCGTCCGGGACAGCAATCAGCCCCAGCATTTT
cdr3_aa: CSVRDSNQPQHF

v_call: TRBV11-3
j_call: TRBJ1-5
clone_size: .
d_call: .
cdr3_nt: TGTGCCAGCAGCTTTGGGACAATTAGCAATCAGCCCCAGCATTTT
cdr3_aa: CASSFGTISNQPQHF

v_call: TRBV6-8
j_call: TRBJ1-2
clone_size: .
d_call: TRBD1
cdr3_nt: TGTGCCAGCAGTTACTGGGACAGGTGGAAGGTTTGGGGCTACACCTTC
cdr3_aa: CASSYWDRWKVWGYTF

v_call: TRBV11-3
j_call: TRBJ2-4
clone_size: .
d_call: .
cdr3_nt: TGTGCCAGCAGCTGCTTATCGCAGAACTCAGCCAAAAACATTCAGTACTTC
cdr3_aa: CASSCLSQNSAKNIQYF

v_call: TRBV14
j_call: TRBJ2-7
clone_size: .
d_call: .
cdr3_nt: TGTGCCAGCAGCCCCTACTCGGGACTGTCCTACGAGCAATACTTC
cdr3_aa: CASSPYSGLSYEQYF

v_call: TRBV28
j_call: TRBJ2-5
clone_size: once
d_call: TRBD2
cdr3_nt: TGTGCCAGCATCTCTAGCGGGAGGAAAGGGACCCAGTACTTC
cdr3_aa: CASISSGRKGTQYF

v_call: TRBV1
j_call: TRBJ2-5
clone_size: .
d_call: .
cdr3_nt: TGCGCCAGCAGCCAAGCGGGCGGGAGGGCTGAGGAGACCCAGTACTTC
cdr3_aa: CASSQAGGRAEETQYF

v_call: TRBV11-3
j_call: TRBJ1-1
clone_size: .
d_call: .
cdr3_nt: TGTGCCAGCAGCTTATTATCGGGCAACACTGAAGCTTTCTTT
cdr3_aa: CASSLLSGNTEAFF

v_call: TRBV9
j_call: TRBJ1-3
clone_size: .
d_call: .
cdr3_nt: TGTGCCAGCAGTTTACAGGTTGGGGCCTCTGGAAACACCATATATTTT
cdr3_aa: CASSLQVGASGNTIYF

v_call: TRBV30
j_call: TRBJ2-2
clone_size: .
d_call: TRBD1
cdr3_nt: TGTGCCTGGAGTGTATGGGGACAGGGCACCGGGGAGCTGTTTTTT
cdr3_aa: CAWSVWGQGTGELFF

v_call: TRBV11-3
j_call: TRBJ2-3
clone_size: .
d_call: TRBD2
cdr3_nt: TGTGCCAGCAGCTTATTCCGGCTAGCGGGGGGCTCCCTCACAAATACGCAGTATTTT
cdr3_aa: CASSLFRLAGGSLTNTQYF

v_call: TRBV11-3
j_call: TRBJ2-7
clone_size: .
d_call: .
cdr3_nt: TGTGCCAGCAGCCTCGTGGGGGGGCGATCCTACGAGCAGTACTTC
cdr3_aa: CASSLVGGRSYEQYF

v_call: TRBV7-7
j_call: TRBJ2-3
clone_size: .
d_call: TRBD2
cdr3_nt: TGTGCCAGCAGCACCAGACTAGCGGGGGACACAGATATGCAGTATTTT
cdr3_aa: CASSTRLAGDTDMQYF

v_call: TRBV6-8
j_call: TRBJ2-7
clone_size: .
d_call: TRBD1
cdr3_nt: TGTGCCAGCAGTTTCAACCCCCGGGACAGGACGGACGAGCAGTACTTC
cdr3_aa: CASSFNPRDRTDEQYF

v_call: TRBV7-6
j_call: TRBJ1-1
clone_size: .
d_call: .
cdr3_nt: TGTGCCAGCAGCTTGGAGGTCAGCGGGTTAAAAGCTTTCTTT
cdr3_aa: CASSLEVSGLKAFF

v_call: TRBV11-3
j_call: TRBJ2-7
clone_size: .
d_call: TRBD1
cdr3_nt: TGTGCCAGCAGCTTGACAGGGGATAGCCACGAGCAGTACTTC
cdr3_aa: CASSLTGDSHEQYF

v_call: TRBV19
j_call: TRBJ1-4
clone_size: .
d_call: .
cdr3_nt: TGTGCCAGTAACATAGGAGGGAGCCCTAATGAAAAACTGTTTTTT
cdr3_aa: CASNIGGSPNEKLFF

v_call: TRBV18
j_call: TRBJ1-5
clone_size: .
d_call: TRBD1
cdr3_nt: TGTGCCAGCTCACTATTCGGACAGGGGGGGAATCAGCCCCAGCATTTT
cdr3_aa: CASSLFGQGGNQPQHF

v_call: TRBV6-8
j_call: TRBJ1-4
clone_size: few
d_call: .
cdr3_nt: TGTGCCAGCAGTTCCCCCTCTCGGGGAGGTGAAAAACTGTTTTTT
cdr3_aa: CASSSPSRGGEKLFF